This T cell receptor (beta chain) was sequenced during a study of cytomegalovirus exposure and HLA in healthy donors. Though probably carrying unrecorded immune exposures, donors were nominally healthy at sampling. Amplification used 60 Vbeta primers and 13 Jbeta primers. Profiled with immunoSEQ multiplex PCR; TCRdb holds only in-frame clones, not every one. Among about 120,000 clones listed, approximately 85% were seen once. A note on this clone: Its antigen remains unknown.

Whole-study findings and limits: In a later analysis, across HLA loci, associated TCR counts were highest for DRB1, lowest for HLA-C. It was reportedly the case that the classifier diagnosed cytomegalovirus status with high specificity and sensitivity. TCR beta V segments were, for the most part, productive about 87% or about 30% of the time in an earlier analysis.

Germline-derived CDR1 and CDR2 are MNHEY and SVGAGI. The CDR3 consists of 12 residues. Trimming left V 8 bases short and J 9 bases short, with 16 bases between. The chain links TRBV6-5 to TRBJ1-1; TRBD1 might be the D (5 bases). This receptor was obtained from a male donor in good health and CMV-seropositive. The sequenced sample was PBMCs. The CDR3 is CASSDRGFKAFF. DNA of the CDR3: TGTGCCAGCTCCGACCGGGGGTTTAAAGCTTTCTTT.